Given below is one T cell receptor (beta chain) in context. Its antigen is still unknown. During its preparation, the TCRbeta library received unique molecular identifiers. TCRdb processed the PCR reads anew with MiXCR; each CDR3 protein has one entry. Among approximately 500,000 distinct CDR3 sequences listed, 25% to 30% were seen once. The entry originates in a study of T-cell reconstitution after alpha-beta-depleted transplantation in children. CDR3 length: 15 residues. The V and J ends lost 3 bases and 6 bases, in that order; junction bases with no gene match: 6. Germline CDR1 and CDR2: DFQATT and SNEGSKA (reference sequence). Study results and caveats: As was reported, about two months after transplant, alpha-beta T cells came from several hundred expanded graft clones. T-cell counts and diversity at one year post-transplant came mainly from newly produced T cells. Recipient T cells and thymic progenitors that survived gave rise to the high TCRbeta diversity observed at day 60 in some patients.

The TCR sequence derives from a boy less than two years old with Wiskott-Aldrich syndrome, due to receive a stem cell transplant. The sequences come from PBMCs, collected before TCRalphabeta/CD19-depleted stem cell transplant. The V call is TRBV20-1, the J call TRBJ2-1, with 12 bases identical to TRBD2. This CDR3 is CSASSTSGRGNEQFF. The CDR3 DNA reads TGCAGTGCTAGCTCGACTAGCGGGAGAGGCAATGAGCAGTTCTTC.